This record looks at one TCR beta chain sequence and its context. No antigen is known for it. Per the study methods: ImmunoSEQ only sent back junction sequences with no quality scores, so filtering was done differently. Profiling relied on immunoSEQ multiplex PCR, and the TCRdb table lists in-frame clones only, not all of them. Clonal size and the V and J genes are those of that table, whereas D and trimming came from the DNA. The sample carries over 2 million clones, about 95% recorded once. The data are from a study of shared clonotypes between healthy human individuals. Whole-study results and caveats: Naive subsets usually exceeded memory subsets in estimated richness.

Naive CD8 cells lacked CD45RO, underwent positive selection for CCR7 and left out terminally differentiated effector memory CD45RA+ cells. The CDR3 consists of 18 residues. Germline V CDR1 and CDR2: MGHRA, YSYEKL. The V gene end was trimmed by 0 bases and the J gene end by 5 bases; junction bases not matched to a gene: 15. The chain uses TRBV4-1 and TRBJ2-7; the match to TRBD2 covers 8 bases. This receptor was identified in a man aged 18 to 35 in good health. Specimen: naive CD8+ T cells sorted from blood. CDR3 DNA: TGCGCCAGCAGCCAAGATCACCCACTAGCGGAACACCCCCACGAGCAGTACTTC. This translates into CASSQDHPLAEHPHEQYF.